These T cell receptor beta chains were read from a single sample in a study of blood T cell repertoires in COVID-19. Using immunoSEQ multiplex PCR, the repertoire was profiled, and TCRdb retains in-frame clones only, with some absent. The top ten clones hold about 25% of a sample with 60,000 or so clones, about 83% of them seen once. Sequencing input: peripheral blood. The receptor set was obtained from a human donor in a cohort sampled during active COVID-19. Both conserved end residues are part of each CDR3. Each record gives: D gene, clone size, V gene, J gene, CDR3 protein, CDR3 DNA. The D gene is left open where the match is weak. Clone size is stated in some rows and not others, as once, few, many or a class when expanded.

d_call: NA
clone_size: NA
v_call: TRBV2
j_call: TRBJ2-1
cdr3_aa: CASREFSDEQFF
cdr3_nt: TGTGCCAGCAGAGAATTTTCGGATGAGCAGTTCTTC

d_call: NA
clone_size: NA
v_call: TRBV30
j_call: TRBJ1-6
cdr3_aa: CAWSVQGTRNSPLHF
cdr3_nt: TGTGCCTGGAGTGTACAGGGCACCAGAAATTCACCCCTCCACTTT

d_call: NA
clone_size: NA
v_call: TRBV2
j_call: TRBJ1-1
cdr3_aa: CASRKTGLSTEAFF
cdr3_nt: TGTGCCAGCAGGAAAACAGGGCTGAGCACTGAAGCTTTCTTT

d_call: NA
clone_size: once
v_call: TRBV6-2/TRBV6-3
j_call: TRBJ1-4
cdr3_aa: CASSPQQGKGEKLFF
cdr3_nt: TGTGCCAGCAGCCCGCAACAGGGAAAGGGTGAAAAACTGTTTTTT

d_call: TRBD2
clone_size: NA
v_call: TRBV24-1
j_call: TRBJ2-3
cdr3_aa: CATSPSGISTDTQYF
cdr3_nt: TGTGCCACCTCGCCTAGCGGGATCAGCACAGATACGCAGTATTTT

d_call: NA
clone_size: NA
v_call: TRBV19
j_call: TRBJ2-1
cdr3_aa: CASIGKDRYNNEQFF
cdr3_nt: TGTGCCAGTATTGGAAAGGACAGATATAACAATGAGCAGTTCTTC

d_call: TRBD1
clone_size: NA
v_call: TRBV27
j_call: TRBJ2-2
cdr3_aa: CASTQTGPNTGELFF
cdr3_nt: TGTGCCAGCACCCAGACAGGGCCGAACACCGGGGAGCTGTTTTTT

d_call: NA
clone_size: NA
v_call: TRBV24-1
j_call: TRBJ2-3
cdr3_aa: CATEDGKSTDTQYF
cdr3_nt: TGTGCCACCGAGGATGGTAAGAGCACAGATACGCAGTATTTT

d_call: NA
clone_size: once
v_call: TRBV5-1
j_call: TRBJ1-1
cdr3_aa: CASRGSGEVSEAFF
cdr3_nt: TGCGCCAGCAGGGGGTCGGGGGAGGTTTCTGAAGCTTTCTTT

d_call: TRBD1
clone_size: NA
v_call: TRBV5-4
j_call: TRBJ2-7
cdr3_aa: CASSLGTGGNYEQYF
cdr3_nt: TGTGCCAGCAGCTTGGGGACAGGGGGCAACTACGAGCAGTACTTC

d_call: TRBD2
clone_size: few
v_call: TRBV10-1
j_call: TRBJ2-1
cdr3_aa: CASSELLAGLGYNEQFF
cdr3_nt: TGCGCCAGCAGTGAGTTGCTAGCGGGATTGGGCTACAATGAGCAGTTCTTC

d_call: NA
clone_size: NA
v_call: TRBV18
j_call: TRBJ1-2
cdr3_aa: CASSPPRGSYGYTF
cdr3_nt: TGTGCCAGCTCACCACCTCGGGGATCCTATGGCTACACCTTC

d_call: TRBD1
clone_size: NA
v_call: TRBV25-1
j_call: TRBJ2-3
cdr3_aa: CASRRGQGIYTQYF
cdr3_nt: TGTGCCAGCAGAAGGGGACAGGGCATCTATACGCAGTATTTT

d_call: NA
clone_size: NA
v_call: TRBV28
j_call: TRBJ1-1
cdr3_aa: CASSSNTHRNTEAFF
cdr3_nt: TGTGCCAGCAGTTCAAACACCCACCGGAACACTGAAGCTTTCTTT

d_call: TRBD2
clone_size: once
v_call: TRBV7-9
j_call: TRBJ2-1
cdr3_aa: CASSRGFTSGRDNEQFF
cdr3_nt: TGTGCCAGCAGCCGGGGGTTTACTAGCGGGAGAGACAATGAGCAGTTCTTC

d_call: NA
clone_size: NA
v_call: TRBV27
j_call: TRBJ1-5
cdr3_aa: CASSQTQGPYSNQPQHF
cdr3_nt: TGTGCCAGCAGTCAGACACAGGGACCCTATAGCAATCAGCCCCAGCATTTT

d_call: NA
clone_size: NA
v_call: TRBV2
j_call: TRBJ2-1
cdr3_aa: CASDRRYYNEQFF
cdr3_nt: TGTGCCAGCGACAGGAGATACTACAATGAGCAGTTCTTC

d_call: NA
clone_size: NA
v_call: TRBV4-1
j_call: TRBJ2-1
cdr3_aa: CASSQDLDEQFF
cdr3_nt: TGCGCCAGCAGCCAAGATCTCGATGAGCAGTTCTTC

d_call: NA
clone_size: NA
v_call: TRBV7-7
j_call: TRBJ2-7
cdr3_aa: CASSLEGRGRSYEQYF
cdr3_nt: TGTGCCAGCAGCTTAGAAGGGCGGGGACGCTCCTACGAGCAGTACTTC

d_call: TRBD1
clone_size: once
v_call: TRBV4-2
j_call: TRBJ1-2
cdr3_aa: CASSQVGRGKTNYGYTF
cdr3_nt: TGTGCCAGCAGCCAAGTTGGCAGGGGGAAGACTAACTATGGCTACACCTTC

d_call: NA
clone_size: NA
v_call: TRBV7-2
j_call: TRBJ1-6
cdr3_aa: CASSLERNSPLHF
cdr3_nt: TGTGCCAGCAGCTTAGAGAGAAATTCACCCCTCCACTTT

d_call: TRBD2
clone_size: NA
v_call: TRBV7-2
j_call: TRBJ2-1
cdr3_aa: CASSPRGGGAYEQFF
cdr3_nt: TGTGCCAGCAGCCCCCGCGGCGGGGGGGCTTATGAGCAGTTCTTC

d_call: TRBD1
clone_size: NA
v_call: TRBV10-3
j_call: TRBJ1-6
cdr3_aa: CAISARQGDNSPLHF
cdr3_nt: TGTGCCATCAGTGCCCGACAGGGGGATAATTCACCCCTCCACTTT

d_call: NA
clone_size: NA
v_call: TRBV18
j_call: TRBJ1-2
cdr3_aa: CASSTGSPSIYGYTF
cdr3_nt: TGTGCCAGCTCAACTGGGTCACCTAGCATCTATGGCTACACCTTC

d_call: NA
clone_size: NA
v_call: TRBV29-1
j_call: TRBJ2-7
cdr3_aa: CSVGGLGQSGWTYEQYF
cdr3_nt: TGCAGCGTTGGAGGGTTGGGCCAATCGGGCTGGACCTACGAGCAGTACTTC

d_call: NA
clone_size: few
v_call: TRBV11-3
j_call: TRBJ1-1
cdr3_aa: CASSSIRGYTEAFF
cdr3_nt: TGTGCCAGCAGCTCCATTCGAGGGTACACTGAAGCTTTCTTT

d_call: TRBD1
clone_size: few
v_call: TRBV29-1
j_call: TRBJ1-2
cdr3_aa: CSVRDRILGYTF
cdr3_nt: TGCAGCGTACGGGACAGAATTTTGGGCTACACCTTC